This T cell receptor (beta chain) was sequenced during a study of blood T cell repertoires in COVID-19. Study details: T cells, B-cell-depleted T cells, or PBMCs provided the cDNA or gDNA that served as material.

Here immunoSEQ multiplex PCR was the method, and the copy in TCRdb shows in-frame clones only, minus some. The data hold some 73,000 clones, with 70% to 80% observed a single time. Sequencing was performed on peripheral blood. The clonotype comes from a man aged 65-85 years with COVID-19, enrolled during active disease.

Here the CDR3 DNA reads TGTGCCAGCAGTTTGGGACAGGCGAACACCTTC. The encoded protein is CASSLGQANTF. The chain carries TRBV12-3 or TRBV12-4 and TRBJ1-2; 8 nucleotides match TRBD1. V lost 3 bases and J lost 12; bases outside the gene matches: 3. This CDR3 is 11 amino acids long.